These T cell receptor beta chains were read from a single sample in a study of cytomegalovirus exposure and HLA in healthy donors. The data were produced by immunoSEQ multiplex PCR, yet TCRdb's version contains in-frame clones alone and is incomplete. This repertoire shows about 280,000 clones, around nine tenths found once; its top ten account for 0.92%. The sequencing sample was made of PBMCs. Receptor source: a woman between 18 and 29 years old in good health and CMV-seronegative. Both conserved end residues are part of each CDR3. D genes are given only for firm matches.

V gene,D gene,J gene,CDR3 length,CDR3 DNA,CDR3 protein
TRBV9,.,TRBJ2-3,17,TGTGCCAGCAGCCAGGTCATCCACAGGGGACTGCCAGATACGCAGTATTTT,CASSQVIHRGLPDTQYF
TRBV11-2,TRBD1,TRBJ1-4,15,TGTGCCAGCAGCACCGGACAGGGGGGGAATGAAAAACTGTTTTTT,CASSTGQGGNEKLFF
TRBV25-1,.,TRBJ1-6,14,TGTGCCAGCAGTCAAACAGGGAAGAATTCACCCCTCCACTTT,CASSQTGKNSPLHF
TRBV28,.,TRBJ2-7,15,TGTGCCAGCAGTCCCTCAGGCCGTGTAGCCTACGAGCAGTACTTC,CASSPSGRVAYEQYF
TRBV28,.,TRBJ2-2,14,TGTGCCACCCGCCTCGGGAAAAGCGTCGGGGAGCTGTTTTTT,CATRLGKSVGELFF
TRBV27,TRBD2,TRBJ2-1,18,TGTGCCAGCAGTTTGTACGGACTGTCCAGCGGGAGAAACAATGAGCAGTTCTTC,CASSLYGLSSGRNNEQFF
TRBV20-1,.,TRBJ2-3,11,TGCAGTGCTCCCCGGGGGGATACGCAGTATTTT,CSAPRGDTQYF
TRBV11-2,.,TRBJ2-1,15,TGTGCCAGCAGCTTAGACCTGGAGGACCAGAATGAGCAGTTCTTC,CASSLDLEDQNEQFF
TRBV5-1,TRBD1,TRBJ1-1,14,TGCGCCAGCAGGACAGGGGCGGTGAACACTGAAGCTTTCTTT,CASRTGAVNTEAFF
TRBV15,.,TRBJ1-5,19,TGTGCCACCAGCAGAGAAGCCCCCACAGCCCTACGCGGCAATCAGCCCCAGCATTTT,CATSREAPTALRGNQPQHF
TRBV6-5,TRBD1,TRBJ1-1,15,TGTGCCAGCAGTTACTCTACAGGGGTGGGCACTGAAGCTTTCTTT,CASSYSTGVGTEAFF
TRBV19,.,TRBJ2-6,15,TGTGCCACCAGGACACCCGATTCTGGGGCCAACGTCCTGACTTTC,CATRTPDSGANVLTF
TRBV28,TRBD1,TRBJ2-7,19,TGTGCCAGCAGTTTTACCTACGCTCCAGGGGGCGCGTCTCCCTACGAGCAGTACTTC,CASSFTYAPGGASPYEQYF
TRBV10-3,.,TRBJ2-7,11,TGTGCCACAGAAACAGGCTACGAGCAGTACTTC,CATETGYEQYF
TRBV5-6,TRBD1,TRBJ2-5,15,TGTGCCAGCAGCTTCGTGACAGGGGGCGTCGAGACCCAGTACTTC,CASSFVTGGVETQYF
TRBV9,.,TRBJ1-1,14,TGTGCCAGCGGGGCAGGGGACACCGACACTGAAGCTTTCTTT,CASGAGDTDTEAFF